A selection of T cell receptor beta chains follows, all from one sample in a study of OX40 agonist ivuxolimab in advanced cancers. The method was immunoSEQ multiplex PCR; TCRdb's version includes in-frame clones alone and lacks a portion of them. The sample records tens of thousands of clones, 80% to 90% being singletons. The sequencing used CD4+ or CD8+ T cells sorted from blood, collected in a trial of the OX40 agonist ivuxolimab. These receptors all stem from an adult with an advanced solid tumor such as melanoma, head and neck, liver or kidney cancer. The CDR3 runs from the conserved cysteine through the conserved F or W. A D gene is named only where the DNA matches it firmly. Clone size is not always given. Where it is, it says once, few, many or a class for expanded clones.

V gene,J gene,D gene,clone size,CDR3 protein,CDR3 DNA
TRBV27,TRBJ2-1,TRBD1,-,CASSLGGLNEQFF,TGTGCCAGCAGTCTAGGGGGCTTAAATGAGCAGTTCTTC
TRBV2,TRBJ2-3,TRBD2,-,CASSEAQAGFSTDTQYF,TGTGCCAGCAGTGAAGCGCAAGCGGGGTTCAGCACAGATACGCAGTATTTT
TRBV27,TRBJ1-1,TRBD1,-,CASSSSLGQGAGAFF,TGTGCCAGCAGTTCATCCCTAGGACAGGGGGCAGGAGCTTTCTTT
TRBV19,TRBJ2-3,TRBD2,-,CASSVLAGGTDTQYF,TGTGCCAGTAGTGTTCTAGCGGGAGGCACAGATACGCAGTATTTT
TRBV15,TRBJ1-3,-,-,CATSRAPAFSGNTIYF,TGTGCCACCAGCAGAGCCCCGGCCTTCTCTGGAAACACCATATATTTT
TRBV4-2,TRBJ2-7,TRBD2,-,CASSQEPLGSGSVGSYEQYF,TGTGCCAGCAGCCAAGAACCCTTGGGTAGCGGGAGTGTCGGGTCCTACGAGCAGTACTTC
TRBV6-6,TRBJ2-7,TRBD1,-,CASSFGDSGYEQYF,TGTGCCAGCAGTTTCGGGGACAGCGGTTACGAGCAGTACTTC
TRBV11-2,TRBJ1-3,-,-,CASSFTGRGNTIYF,TGTGCCAGCAGCTTCACAGGGCGTGGAAACACCATATATTTT
TRBV19,TRBJ2-5,-,-,CASSKLYGTEQETQYF,TGTGCCAGTAGCAAGCTCTACGGGACGGAACAAGAGACCCAGTACTTC
TRBV5-6,TRBJ2-5,-,few,CASSSDFSQETQYF,TGTGCCAGCAGCTCGGATTTTTCACAAGAGACCCAGTACTTC
TRBV29-1,TRBJ2-7,TRBD2,-,CSVEDIVGLAGNYEQYF,TGCAGCGTTGAAGACATCGTAGGGCTAGCGGGAAACTACGAGCAGTACTTC
TRBV27,TRBJ2-7,TRBD2,-,CASSLLGGDYEQYF,TGTGCCAGCAGTTTATTGGGGGGGGACTACGAGCAGTACTTC
TRBV27,TRBJ2-7,TRBD2,-,CASSSSRLAPLNYEQYF,TGTGCCAGCAGTTCGTCTCGACTAGCCCCGTTGAATTACGAGCAGTACTTC
TRBV13,TRBJ2-6,-,-,CASTQDSGANVLTF,TGTGCCAGCACCCAGGACTCTGGGGCCAACGTCCTGACTTTC
TRBV27,TRBJ1-2,TRBD1,-,CASSEGQGVNYGYTF,TGTGCCAGCAGTGAGGGACAGGGGGTCAACTATGGCTACACCTTC
TRBV19,TRBJ1-1,-,-,CASSMGEAFF,TGTGCCAGTAGTATGGGTGAAGCTTTCTTT
TRBV21-1,TRBJ2-7,-,-,CASSKVRWSGEQLGEQYF,TGTGCCAGCAGCAAAGTAAGGTGGTCGGGGGAGCAACTTGGGGAGCAGTACTTC
TRBV10-3,TRBJ2-1,-,-,CATLRTSKAVPYNEQFF,TGTGCCACCCTCCGGACATCCAAAGCGGTACCCTACAATGAGCAGTTCTTC
TRBV2,TRBJ1-6,TRBD1,-,CASSEGDRVRSPLHF,TGTGCCAGCAGTGAAGGGGACAGGGTACGATCACCCCTCCACTTT
TRBV5-6,TRBJ1-5,-,-,CASSLGQGDQPQHF,TGTGCCAGCAGCTTGGGGCAGGGTGATCAGCCCCAGCATTTT
TRBV10-3,TRBJ2-1,TRBD2,-,CAISEAGGYNEQFF,TGTGCCATCAGTGAGGCGGGGGGGTACAATGAGCAGTTCTTC
TRBV19,TRBJ2-5,-,-,CASSIVPQETQYF,TGTGCCAGTAGTATAGTTCCCCAAGAGACCCAGTACTTC
TRBV28,TRBJ2-1,TRBD2,-,CASSFVTSGRYNEQFF,TGTGCCAGCAGTTTCGTCACTAGCGGTCGTTACAATGAGCAGTTCTTC
TRBV27,TRBJ2-1,-,-,CASSLWSSGPWTYNEQFF,TGTGCCAGCAGTTTGTGGTCGTCAGGGCCTTGGACCTACAATGAGCAGTTCTTC
TRBV27,TRBJ2-5,-,-,CASRSWTKQETQYF,TGTGCCAGCAGAAGTTGGACGAAGCAAGAGACCCAGTACTTC
TRBV4-1,TRBJ2-7,TRBD2,-,CASSQGPLAGGSYEQYF,TGCGCCAGCAGCCAAGGCCCCCTTGCGGGGGGGTCCTACGAGCAGTACTTC
TRBV27,TRBJ2-1,TRBD2,-,CASSFERGGRNEQFF,TGTGCCAGCAGTTTTGAGCGGGGGGGCCGGAATGAGCAGTTCTTC
TRBV5-1,TRBJ2-2,TRBD2,-,CASSPLAGGPMSGELFF,TGCGCCAGCAGCCCTCTAGCGGGGGGGCCTATGTCCGGGGAGCTGTTTTTT
TRBV9,TRBJ1-2,-,-,CASSVWAGDYGYTF,TGTGCCAGCAGCGTATGGGCAGGGGACTATGGCTACACCTTC
TRBV19,TRBJ2-7,TRBD1,-,CASSIGQGATYEQYF,TGTGCCAGTAGTATCGGTCAGGGGGCAACCTACGAGCAGTACTTC
TRBV19,TRBJ1-5,-,-,CASSIGRANQPQHF,TGTGCCAGTAGTATTGGCAGGGCGAATCAGCCCCAGCATTTT
TRBV7-4,TRBJ2-7,TRBD2,-,CASSPLAGARPYEQYF,TGTGCCAGCAGCCCCCTAGCGGGGGCCCGACCCTACGAGCAGTACTTC
TRBV10-3,TRBJ2-7,TRBD1,few,CAITGGDREGEQYF,TGTGCCATCACTGGGGGCGACAGGGAAGGCGAGCAGTACTTC
TRBV2,TRBJ1-2,TRBD1,-,CASSESEQGDYGYTF,TGTGCCAGCAGTGAATCAGAACAGGGGGACTATGGCTACACCTTC
TRBV5-1,TRBJ2-5,-,-,CASSLESGQSQETQYF,TGCGCCAGCAGCTTGGAGTCCGGACAGTCACAAGAGACCCAGTACTTC
TRBV28,TRBJ1-1,-,-,CASRPNQGGRTEAFF,TGTGCCAGCAGACCGAATCAGGGAGGCCGGACTGAAGCTTTCTTT
TRBV6-5,TRBJ2-7,-,-,CASSYLGEQYF,TGTGCCAGCAGTTACTTAGGCGAGCAGTACTTC
TRBV27,TRBJ1-5,-,-,CASSLGGMDQPQHF,TGTGCCAGCAGTCTGGGGGGGATGGATCAGCCCCAGCATTTT
TRBV28,TRBJ1-5,-,-,CASMVGISNQPQHF,TGTGCCAGCATGGTAGGGATTAGCAATCAGCCCCAGCATTTT
TRBV27,TRBJ1-5,-,-,CASSPRTEPQPQHF,TGTGCCAGCAGTCCAAGGACAGAGCCTCAGCCCCAGCATTTT
TRBV4-1,TRBJ1-1,-,-,CASSTGMNTEAFF,TGCGCCAGCAGCACAGGGATGAACACTGAAGCTTTCTTT
TRBV5-6,TRBJ2-2,-,-,CASSHLRGTGELFF,TGTGCCAGCAGCCACCTCAGGGGCACCGGGGAGCTGTTTTTT